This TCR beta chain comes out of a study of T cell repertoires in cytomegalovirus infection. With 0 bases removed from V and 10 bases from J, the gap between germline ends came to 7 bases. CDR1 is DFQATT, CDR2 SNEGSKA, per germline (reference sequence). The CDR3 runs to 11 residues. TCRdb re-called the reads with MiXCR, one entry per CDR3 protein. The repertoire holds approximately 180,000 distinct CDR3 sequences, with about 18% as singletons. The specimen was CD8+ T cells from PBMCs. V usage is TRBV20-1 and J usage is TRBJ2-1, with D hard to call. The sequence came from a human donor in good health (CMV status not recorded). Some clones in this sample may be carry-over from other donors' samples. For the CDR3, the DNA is TGCAGTGCTAGAGACGTAGGGGAGCAGTTCTTC. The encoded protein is CSARDVGEQFF.